The text below deals with one TCR beta chain. The data are from a study of blood T cell repertoires in COVID-19. The CDR3 is 15 amino acids. Per the germline V gene, CDR1 is MDHEN and CDR2 is SYDVKM. Trimming removed 4 bases from V and 1 base from J, with 14 bases in between. Generated by immunoSEQ multiplex PCR, the TCRdb table keeps only in-frame clones and is missing some. Of some 190,000 clones detected, 70% to 90% appear once; the ten largest clones hold 3% to 4%. J is TRBJ2-7 and V is TRBV28; D ambiguous. Sequenced sample: peripheral blood. This clonotype was sampled from a man in his fifties or sixties with acute or convalescent COVID-19. CDR3 DNA sequence: TGTGCCAGCAGTTCGGCCCGACTGGTTTCCTACGAGCAGTACTTC. Translation: CASSSARLVSYEQYF.